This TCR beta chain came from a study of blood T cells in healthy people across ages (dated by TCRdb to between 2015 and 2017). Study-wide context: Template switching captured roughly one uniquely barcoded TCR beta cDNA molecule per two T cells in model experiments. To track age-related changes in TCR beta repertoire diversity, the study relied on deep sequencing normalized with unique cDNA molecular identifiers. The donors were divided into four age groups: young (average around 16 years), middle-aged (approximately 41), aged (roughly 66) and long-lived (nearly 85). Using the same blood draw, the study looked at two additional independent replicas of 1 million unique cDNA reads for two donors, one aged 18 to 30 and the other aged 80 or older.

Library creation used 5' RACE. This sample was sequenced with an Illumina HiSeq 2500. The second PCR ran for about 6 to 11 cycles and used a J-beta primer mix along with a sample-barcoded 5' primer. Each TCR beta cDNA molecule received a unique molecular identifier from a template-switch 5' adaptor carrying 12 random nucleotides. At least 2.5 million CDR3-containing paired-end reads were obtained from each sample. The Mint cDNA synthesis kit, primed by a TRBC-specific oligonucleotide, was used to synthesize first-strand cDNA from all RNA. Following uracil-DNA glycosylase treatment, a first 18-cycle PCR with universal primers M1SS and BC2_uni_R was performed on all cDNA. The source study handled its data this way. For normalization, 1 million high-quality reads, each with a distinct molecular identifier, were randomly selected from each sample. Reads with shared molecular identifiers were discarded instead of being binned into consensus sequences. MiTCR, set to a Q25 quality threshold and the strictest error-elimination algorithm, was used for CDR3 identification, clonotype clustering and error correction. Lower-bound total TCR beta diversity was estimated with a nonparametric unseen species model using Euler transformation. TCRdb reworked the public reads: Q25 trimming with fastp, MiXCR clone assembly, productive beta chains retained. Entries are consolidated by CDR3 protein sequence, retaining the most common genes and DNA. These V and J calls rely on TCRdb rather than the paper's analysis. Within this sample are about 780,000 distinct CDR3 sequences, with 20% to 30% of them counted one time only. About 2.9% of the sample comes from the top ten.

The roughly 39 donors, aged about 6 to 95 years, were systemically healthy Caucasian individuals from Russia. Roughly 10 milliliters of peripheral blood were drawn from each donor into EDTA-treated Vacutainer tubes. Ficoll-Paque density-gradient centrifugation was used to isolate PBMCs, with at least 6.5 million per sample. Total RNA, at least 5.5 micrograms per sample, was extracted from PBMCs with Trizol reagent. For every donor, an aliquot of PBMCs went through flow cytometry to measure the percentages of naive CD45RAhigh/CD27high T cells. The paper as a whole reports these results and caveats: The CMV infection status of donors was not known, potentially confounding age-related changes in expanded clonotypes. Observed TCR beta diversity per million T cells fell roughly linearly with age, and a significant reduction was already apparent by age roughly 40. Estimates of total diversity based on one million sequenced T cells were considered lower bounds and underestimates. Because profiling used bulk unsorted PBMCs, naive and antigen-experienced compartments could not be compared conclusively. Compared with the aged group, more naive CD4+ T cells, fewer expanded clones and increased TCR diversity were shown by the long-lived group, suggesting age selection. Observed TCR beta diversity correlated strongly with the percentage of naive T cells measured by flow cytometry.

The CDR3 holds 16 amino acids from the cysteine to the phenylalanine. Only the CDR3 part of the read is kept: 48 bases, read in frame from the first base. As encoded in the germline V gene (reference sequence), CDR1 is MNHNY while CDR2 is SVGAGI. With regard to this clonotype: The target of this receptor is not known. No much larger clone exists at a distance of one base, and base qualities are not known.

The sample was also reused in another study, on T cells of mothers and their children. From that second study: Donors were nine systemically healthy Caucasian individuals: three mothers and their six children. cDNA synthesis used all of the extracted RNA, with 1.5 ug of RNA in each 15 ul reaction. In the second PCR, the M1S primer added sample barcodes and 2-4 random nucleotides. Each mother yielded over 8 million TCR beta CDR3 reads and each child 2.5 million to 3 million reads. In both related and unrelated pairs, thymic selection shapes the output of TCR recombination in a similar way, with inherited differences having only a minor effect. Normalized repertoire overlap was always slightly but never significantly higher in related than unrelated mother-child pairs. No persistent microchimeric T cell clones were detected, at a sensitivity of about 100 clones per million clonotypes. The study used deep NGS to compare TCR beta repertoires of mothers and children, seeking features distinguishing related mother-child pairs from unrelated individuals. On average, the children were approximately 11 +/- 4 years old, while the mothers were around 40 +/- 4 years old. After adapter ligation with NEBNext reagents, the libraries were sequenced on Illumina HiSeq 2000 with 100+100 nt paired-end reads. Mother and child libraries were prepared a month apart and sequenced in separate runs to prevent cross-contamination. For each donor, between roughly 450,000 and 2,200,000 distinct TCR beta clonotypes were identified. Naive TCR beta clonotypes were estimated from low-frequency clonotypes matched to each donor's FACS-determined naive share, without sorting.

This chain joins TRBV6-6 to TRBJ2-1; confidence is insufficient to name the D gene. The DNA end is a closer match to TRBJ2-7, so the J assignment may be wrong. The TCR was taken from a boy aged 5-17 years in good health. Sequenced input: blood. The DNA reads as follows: TGTGCCAGCAGTTACTCGAGGTTCCCTCTTAACTACGAGCAGTACTTC. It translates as CASSYSRFPLNYEQYF.